This T cell receptor (beta chain) was recorded in a study of T cells in Graves' hyperthyroidism and ophthalmopathy. The source material, RNA transcripts, was used to amplify TCR beta CDR3 regions. RT-PCR in the first round (using the HTBI primer set) targeted the TCR CDR3. MiXCR, applied by TCRdb to the multiplex PCR reads, yields one record per CDR3 protein. The sample holds about 360,000 distinct CDR3 sequences; about a fifth are singletons and the top ten take approximately 4%. In patients aged 18 to 65, hyperthyroidism was newly diagnosed, with duration under 2 months. From germline, CDR1 is LGHNT and CDR2 FRNRAP. J was trimmed by 3 bases and V by 4 bases; bases with no gene match: 5. This CDR3 has 14 residues.

This TCR was sampled from a woman younger than 35 with Graves' hyperthyroidism. The genes are TRBV12-5 and TRBJ2-5, with TRBD1 matching over 7 bases. The sample taken for sequencing was blood. In nucleotides, the CDR3 is TGTGCTAGTGGTTCAGGGACAGCAAAAGAGACCCAGTACTTC. Residues: CASGSGTAKETQYF.